The TCR beta chain described here comes from a study of siplizumab effects on memory and regulatory T cells. The CDR3 length is 14 residues. Germline V gene sequence: CDR1 SGHRS, CDR2 YFSETQ. The J segment lost 7 bases and the V segment lost 9 bases, leaving 8 bases of the junction unmatched. Sequencing used immunoSEQ multiplex PCR; TCRdb keeps in-frame clones, though not all of them. The sample consists of 95,000 to 100,000 clones, about nine tenths of them appearing once. This chain uses TRBV5-1 with TRBJ2-1; TRBD2 matches 12 bases. This TCR was sampled from a human donor in good health. Sequencing was performed on non-Treg CD4+ T cells sorted from blood. The CDR3 here is CATSGLAGKNEQFF. For the CDR3, the DNA is TGCGCCACCTCAGGACTAGCGGGAAAGAATGAGCAGTTCTTC.